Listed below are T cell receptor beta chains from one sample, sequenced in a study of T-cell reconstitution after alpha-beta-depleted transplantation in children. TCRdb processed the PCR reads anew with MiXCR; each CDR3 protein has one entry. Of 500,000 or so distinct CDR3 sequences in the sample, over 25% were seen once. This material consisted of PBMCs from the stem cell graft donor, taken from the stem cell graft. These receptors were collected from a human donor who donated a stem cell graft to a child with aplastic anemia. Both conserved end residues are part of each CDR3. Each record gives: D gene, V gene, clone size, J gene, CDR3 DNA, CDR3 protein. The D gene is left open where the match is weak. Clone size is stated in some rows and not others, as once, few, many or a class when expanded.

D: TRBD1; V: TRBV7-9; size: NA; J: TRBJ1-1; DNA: TGTGCCAGCAGCTTTCGGGACAGGAACACTGAAGCTTTCTTT; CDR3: CASSFRDRNTEAFF
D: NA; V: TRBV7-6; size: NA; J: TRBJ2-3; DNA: TGTGCCAGCAGCTTGCCAGGGGGGCCCGCAGATACGCAGTATTTT; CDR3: CASSLPGGPADTQYF
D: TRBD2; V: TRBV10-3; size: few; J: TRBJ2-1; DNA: TGTGCCATCGGGACTAGCGGAAACAATGAGCAGTTCTTC; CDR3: CAIGTSGNNEQFF
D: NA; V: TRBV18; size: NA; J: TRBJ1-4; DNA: TGTGCCAGCTCACCACAGGGGCCAGGATCTAATGAAAAACTGTTTTTT; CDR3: CASSPQGPGSNEKLFF
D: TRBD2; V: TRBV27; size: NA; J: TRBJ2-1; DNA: TGTGCCAGCAGGACGACGGAGGGACTAGCGGCCAAAGGGCAGTTCTTC; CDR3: CASRTTEGLAAKGQFF
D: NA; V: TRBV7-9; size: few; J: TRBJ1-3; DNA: TGTGCCAGCAGCTCCCATGGGGGTTTGGACACCATATATTTT; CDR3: CASSSHGGLDTIYF
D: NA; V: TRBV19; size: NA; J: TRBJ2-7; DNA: TGTGCCAGTAGTAACGCTAGCGACAACTACGAGCAGTACTTC; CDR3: CASSNASDNYEQYF
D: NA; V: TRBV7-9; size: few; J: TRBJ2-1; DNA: TGTGCCAGCGGGGCTAGCCACAATGAGCAGTTCTTC; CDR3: CASGASHNEQFF
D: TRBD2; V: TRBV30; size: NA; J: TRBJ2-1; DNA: TGTGCCTGGAGTTCTAGCGGGAGCTTCCGGGAGCAGTTCTTC; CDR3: CAWSSSGSFREQFF
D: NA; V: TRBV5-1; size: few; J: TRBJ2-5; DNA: TGCGCCAGCAGCTTACAGGGTCGGGGAGAGACCCAGTACTTC; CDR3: CASSLQGRGETQYF
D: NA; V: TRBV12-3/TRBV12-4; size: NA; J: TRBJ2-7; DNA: TGTGCCAGCAGTTTTTTAAGGACCGGGGTGTGGGGCTACGAGCAGTACTTC; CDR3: CASSFLRTGVWGYEQYF
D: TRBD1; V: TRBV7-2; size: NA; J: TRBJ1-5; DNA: TGTGCCAGCAGCGCCACCGGGACAGGGATCGGACAGCCCCAGCATTTT; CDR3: CASSATGTGIGQPQHF
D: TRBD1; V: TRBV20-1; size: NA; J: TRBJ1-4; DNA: TGCAGTGCGCCTACCGGGACAGGGCGCGAAAAACTGTTTTTT; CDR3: CSAPTGTGREKLFF
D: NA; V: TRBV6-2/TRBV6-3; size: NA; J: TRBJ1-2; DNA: TGTGCCAGCAGTTACTCGAGGCCGCTCGGCTATGGCTACACCTTC; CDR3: CASSYSRPLGYGYTF
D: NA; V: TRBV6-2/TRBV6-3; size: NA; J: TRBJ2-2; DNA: TGTGCCAGCAGTTACCCCTACGGGGAGCTGTTTTTT; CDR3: CASSYPYGELFF
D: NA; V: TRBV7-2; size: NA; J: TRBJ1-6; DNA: TGTGCCAGCAGCAGTTATAATTCACCCCTCCACTTT; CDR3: CASSSYNSPLHF
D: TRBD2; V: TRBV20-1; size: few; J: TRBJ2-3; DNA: TGCAGTGCTAGAGATGACGGGAGGATGGTAAATACGCAGTATTTT; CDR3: CSARDDGRMVNTQYF
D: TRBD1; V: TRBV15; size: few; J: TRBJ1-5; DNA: TGTGCCACCAGGACAGGGAGCAATCAGCCCCAGCATTTT; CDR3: CATRTGSNQPQHF
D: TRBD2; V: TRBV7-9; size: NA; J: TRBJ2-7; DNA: TGTGCCAGCAGCTTCGGACTAGCGGAGGGCGAGCAGTACTTC; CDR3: CASSFGLAEGEQYF
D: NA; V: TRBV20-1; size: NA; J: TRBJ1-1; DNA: TGCAGTGCTAGAGACCCAGGGGCCGGGAACACTGAAGCTTTCTTT; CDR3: CSARDPGAGNTEAFF
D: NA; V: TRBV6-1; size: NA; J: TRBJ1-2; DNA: TGTGCCAGCACTAGGAATGGCGGACAGAACTATGGCTACACCTTC; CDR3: CASTRNGGQNYGYTF
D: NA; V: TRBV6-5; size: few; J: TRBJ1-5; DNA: TGTGCCAGCAGTTACGGAAGGGCAAATCAGCCCCAGCATTTT; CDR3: CASSYGRANQPQHF
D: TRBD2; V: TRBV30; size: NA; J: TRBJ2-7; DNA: TGTGCCTGGAGTCCTACGGGACTAGCGGGAGTCTACGAGCAGTACTTC; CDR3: CAWSPTGLAGVYEQYF
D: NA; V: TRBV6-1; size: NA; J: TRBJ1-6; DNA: TGTGCCAGCAGCCCTAGAGCGGACAGTTCACCCCTCCACTTT; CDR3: CASSPRADSSPLHF
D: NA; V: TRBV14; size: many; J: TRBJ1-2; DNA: TGTGCCAGCAGCCAAGTAGACCGGAACTATGGCTACACCTTC; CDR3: CASSQVDRNYGYTF
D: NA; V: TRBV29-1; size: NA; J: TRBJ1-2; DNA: TGCAGCGTTGAGGACAGCCCCCGCACCTTC; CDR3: CSVEDSPRTF
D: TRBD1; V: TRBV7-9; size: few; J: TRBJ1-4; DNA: TGTGCCAGCAGCGACCCGGGACAGGGGGTTCATAATGAAAAACTGTTTTTT; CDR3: CASSDPGQGVHNEKLFF
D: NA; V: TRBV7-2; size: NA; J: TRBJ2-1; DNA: TGTGCCAGCAGGGTGGGGGGAGATCCCTCCTACAATGAGCAGTTCTTC; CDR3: CASRVGGDPSYNEQFF
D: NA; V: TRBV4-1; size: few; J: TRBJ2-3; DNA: TGCGCCAGCGAGCACGGGGGAGGCGATACGCAGTATTTT; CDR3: CASEHGGGDTQYF
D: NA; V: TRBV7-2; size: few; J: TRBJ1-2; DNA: TGTGCCAGCAGCTTATCAGTGGATAGGAGCTATGGCTACACCTTC; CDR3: CASSLSVDRSYGYTF
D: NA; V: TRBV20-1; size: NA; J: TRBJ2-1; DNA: TGCAGTGCTACCTCTCTTGGGGTCTCCTACAATGAGCAGTTCTTC; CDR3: CSATSLGVSYNEQFF
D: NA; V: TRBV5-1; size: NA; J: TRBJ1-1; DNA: TGCGCCAGCAGGTCTTACGGGGGAAACACTGAAGCTTTCTTT; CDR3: CASRSYGGNTEAFF
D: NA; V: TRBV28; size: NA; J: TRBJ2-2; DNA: TGTGCCAGCAGTCCCCGACAGATTAACACCGGGGAGCTGTTTTTT; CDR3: CASSPRQINTGELFF
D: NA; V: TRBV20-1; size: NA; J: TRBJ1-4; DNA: TGCAGTGTTCAGATGGGTTCAACTAATGAAAAACTGTTTTTT; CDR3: CSVQMGSTNEKLFF
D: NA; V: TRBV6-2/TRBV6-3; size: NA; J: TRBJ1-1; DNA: TGTGCCAGCAGTTACGCGATGTGGGGTGACACTGAAGCTTTCTTT; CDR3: CASSYAMWGDTEAFF
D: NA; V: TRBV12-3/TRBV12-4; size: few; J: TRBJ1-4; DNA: TGTGCCAGCAGTTGGGGTGAAAAACTGTTTTTT; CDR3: CASSWGEKLFF
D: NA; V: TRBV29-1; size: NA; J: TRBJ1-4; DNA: TGCAGCGTGTCAACGGGCAGTTCTAATGAAAAACTGTTTTTT; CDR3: CSVSTGSSNEKLFF
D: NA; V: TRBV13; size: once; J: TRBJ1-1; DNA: TGTGCCAGCGCCCGGACGGAGAACACTGAAGCTTTCTTT; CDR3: CASARTENTEAFF
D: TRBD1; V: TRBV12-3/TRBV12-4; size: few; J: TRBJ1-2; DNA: TGTGCCAGCAGTTTTACAGGGGGCAACTATGGCTACACCTTC; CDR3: CASSFTGGNYGYTF
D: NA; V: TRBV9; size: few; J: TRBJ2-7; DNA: TGTGCCAGCAGCGTAGGTAGTACCGGGAGCTCCTACGAGCAGTACTTC; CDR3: CASSVGSTGSSYEQYF
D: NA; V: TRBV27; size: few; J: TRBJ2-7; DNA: TGTGCCAGCAGTTTCTTCGGGCCCAACTACGAGCAGTACTTC; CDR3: CASSFFGPNYEQYF
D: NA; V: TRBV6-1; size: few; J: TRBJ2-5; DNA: TGTGCCAGCACCGGAACTCGGGCGGGAAGGTCAGGGGAGACCCAGTACTTC; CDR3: CASTGTRAGRSGETQYF
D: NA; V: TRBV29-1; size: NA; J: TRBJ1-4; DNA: TGCAGCGTCGAGGCGGAAAAACTGTTTTTT; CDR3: CSVEAEKLFF
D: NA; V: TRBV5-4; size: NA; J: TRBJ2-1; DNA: TGTGCCAGCAGCTCCGAAATTTTAGTCGCCTCCTACAATGAGCAGTTCTTC; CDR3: CASSSEILVASYNEQFF
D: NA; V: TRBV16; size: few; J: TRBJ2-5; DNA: TGTGCCAGCAGTTCAATCAGCGAGACCCAGTACTTC; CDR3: CASSSISETQYF
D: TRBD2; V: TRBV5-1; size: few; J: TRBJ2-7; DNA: TGCGCCAGCAGCTACTTAGCGGGAAGCTCCTACGAGCAGTACTTC; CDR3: CASSYLAGSSYEQYF
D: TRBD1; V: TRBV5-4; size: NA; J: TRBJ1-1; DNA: TGTGCCAGCAGCGCCAGACAGGGTTGGGGCACTGAAGCTTTCTTT; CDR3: CASSARQGWGTEAFF
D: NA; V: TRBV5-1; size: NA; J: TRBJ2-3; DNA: TGCGCCAGCAGCCCGCCGACAGGTTCGGGTACAGATACGCAGTATTTT; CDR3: CASSPPTGSGTDTQYF
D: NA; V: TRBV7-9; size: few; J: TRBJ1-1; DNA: TGTGCCAGCAGCCCTGGGGTCATGAACACTGAAGCTTTCTTT; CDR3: CASSPGVMNTEAFF
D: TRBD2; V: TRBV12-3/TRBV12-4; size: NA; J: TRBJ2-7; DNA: TGTGCCAGCAGTTCGACTAGCGGGTTCTCCTACGAGCAGTACTTC; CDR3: CASSSTSGFSYEQYF
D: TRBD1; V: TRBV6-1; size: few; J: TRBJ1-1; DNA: TGTGCCAGCAGCAAGGACAGGTTGAACACTGAAGCTTTCTTT; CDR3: CASSKDRLNTEAFF
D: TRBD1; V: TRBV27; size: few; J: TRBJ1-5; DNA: TGTGCCAGCAGACCTCCAGGGGGCTATCAGCCCCAGCATTTT; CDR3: CASRPPGGYQPQHF
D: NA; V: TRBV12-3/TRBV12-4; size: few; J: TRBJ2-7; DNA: TGTGCCAGCAGTTTCGAGACGGGGTTCCCCTACGAGCAGTACTTC; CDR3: CASSFETGFPYEQYF
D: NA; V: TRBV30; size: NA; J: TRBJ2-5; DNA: TGTGCCTGGGCAAGCGGGCTAGCGCAAGAGACCCAGTACTTC; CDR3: CAWASGLAQETQYF
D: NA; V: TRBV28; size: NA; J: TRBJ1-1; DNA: TGTGCCAGCAGTTTATTCCGAGAGGGGGTGACGGTCACTGAAGCTTTCTTT; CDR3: CASSLFREGVTVTEAFF
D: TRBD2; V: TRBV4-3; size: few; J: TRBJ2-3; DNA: TGCGCCAGCAGCCAAGTCCCCCTAGCGGGAGGTAAAGATACGCAGTATTTT; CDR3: CASSQVPLAGGKDTQYF
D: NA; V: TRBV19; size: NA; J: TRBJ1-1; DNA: TGTGCCAGTAGTATAACGCGACAGACCATGAACACTGAAGCTTTCTTT; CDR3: CASSITRQTMNTEAFF
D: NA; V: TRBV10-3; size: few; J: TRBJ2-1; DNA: TGTGCCATCAGTGTGGGACTGAACAATGAGCAGTTCTTC; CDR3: CAISVGLNNEQFF
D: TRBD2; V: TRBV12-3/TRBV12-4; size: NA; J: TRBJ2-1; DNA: TGTGCCAGCAGTTTAATCCGCGGGAGACCCTACAATGAGCAGTTCTTC; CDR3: CASSLIRGRPYNEQFF
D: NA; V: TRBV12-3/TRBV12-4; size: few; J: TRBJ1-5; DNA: TGTGCCAGCAGGCGATCGGGGGCACAGCCCCAGCATTTT; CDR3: CASRRSGAQPQHF